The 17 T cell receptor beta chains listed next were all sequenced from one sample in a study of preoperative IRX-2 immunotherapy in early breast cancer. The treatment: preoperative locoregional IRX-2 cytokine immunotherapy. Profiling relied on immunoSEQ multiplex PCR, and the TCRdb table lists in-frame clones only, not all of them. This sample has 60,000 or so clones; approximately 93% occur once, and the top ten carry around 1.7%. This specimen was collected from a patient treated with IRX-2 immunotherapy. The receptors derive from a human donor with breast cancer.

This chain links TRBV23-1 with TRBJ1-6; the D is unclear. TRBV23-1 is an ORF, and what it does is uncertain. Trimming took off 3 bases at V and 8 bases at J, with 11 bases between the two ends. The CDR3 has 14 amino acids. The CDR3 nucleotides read TGCGCCAGCAGTCACTCCCCCCGGGATTCACCCCTCCACTTT. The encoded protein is CASSHSPRDSPLHF.

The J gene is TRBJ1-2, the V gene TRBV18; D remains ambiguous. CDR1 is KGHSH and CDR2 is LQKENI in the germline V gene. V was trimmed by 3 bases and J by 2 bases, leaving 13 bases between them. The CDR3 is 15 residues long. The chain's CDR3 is CASSPSMGGNYGYTF. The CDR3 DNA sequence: TGTGCCAGCTCACCGTCGATGGGAGGGAACTATGGCTACACCTTC. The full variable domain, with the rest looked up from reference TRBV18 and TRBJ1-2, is NAGVMQNPRHLVRRRGQEARLRCSPMKGHSHVYWYRQLPEEGLKFMVYLQKENIIDESGMPKERFSAEFPKEGPSILRIQQVVRGDSAAYFCASSPSMGGNYGYTFGSGTRLTVV.

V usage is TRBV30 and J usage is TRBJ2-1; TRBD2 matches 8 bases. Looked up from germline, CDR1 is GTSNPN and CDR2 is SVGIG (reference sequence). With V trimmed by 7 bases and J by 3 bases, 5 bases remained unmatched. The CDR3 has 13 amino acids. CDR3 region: CALLAANYNEQFF. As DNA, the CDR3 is TGTGCCTTACTAGCGGCGAACTACAATGAGCAGTTCTTC.

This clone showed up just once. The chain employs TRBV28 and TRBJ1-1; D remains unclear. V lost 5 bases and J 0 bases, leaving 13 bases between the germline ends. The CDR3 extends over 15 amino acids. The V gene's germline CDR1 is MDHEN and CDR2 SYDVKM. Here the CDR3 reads CASSPLAGVNTEAFF. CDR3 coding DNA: TGTGCCAGCAGTCCCCTCGCGGGAGTGAACACTGAAGCTTTCTTT.

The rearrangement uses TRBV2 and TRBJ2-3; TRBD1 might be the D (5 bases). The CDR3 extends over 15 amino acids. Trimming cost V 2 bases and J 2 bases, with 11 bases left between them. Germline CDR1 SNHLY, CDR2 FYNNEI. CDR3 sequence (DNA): TGTGCCAGCAGTGAACAAGGACAATCCACAGATACGCAGTATTTT. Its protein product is CASSEQGQSTDTQYF.

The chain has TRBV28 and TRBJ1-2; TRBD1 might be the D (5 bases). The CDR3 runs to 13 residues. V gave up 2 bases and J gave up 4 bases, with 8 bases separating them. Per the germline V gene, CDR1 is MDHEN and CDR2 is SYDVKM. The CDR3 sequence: CASSLQGSYGYTF. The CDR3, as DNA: TGTGCCAGCAGTTTACAGGGTAGCTATGGCTACACCTTC.

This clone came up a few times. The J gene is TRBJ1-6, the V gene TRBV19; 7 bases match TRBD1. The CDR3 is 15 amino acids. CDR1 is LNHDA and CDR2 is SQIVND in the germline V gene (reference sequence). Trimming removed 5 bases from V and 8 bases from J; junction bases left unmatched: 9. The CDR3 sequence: CASSLSRQGDSPLHF. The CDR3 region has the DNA TGTGCCAGTAGTCTATCGAGACAGGGCGATTCACCCCTCCACTTT.

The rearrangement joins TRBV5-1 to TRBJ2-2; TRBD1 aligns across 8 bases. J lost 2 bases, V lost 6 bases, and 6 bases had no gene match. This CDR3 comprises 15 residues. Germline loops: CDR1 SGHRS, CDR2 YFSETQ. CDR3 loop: CASNPGTGNTGELFF. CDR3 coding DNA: TGCGCCAGCAACCCCGGGACAGGAAACACCGGGGAGCTGTTTTTT.

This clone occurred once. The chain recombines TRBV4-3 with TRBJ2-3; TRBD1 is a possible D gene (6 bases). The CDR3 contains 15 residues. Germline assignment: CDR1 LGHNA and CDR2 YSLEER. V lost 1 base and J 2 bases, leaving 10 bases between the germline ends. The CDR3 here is CASSQGRGTTDTQYF. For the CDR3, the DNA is TGCGCCAGCAGCCAAGGAAGGGGGACCACAGATACGCAGTATTTT.

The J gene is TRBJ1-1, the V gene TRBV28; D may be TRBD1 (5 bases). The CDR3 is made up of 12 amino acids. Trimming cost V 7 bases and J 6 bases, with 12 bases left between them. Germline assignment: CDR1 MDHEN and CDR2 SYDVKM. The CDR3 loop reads CASTQGISEAFF. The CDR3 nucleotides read TGTGCCAGCACCCAGGGTATTTCTGAAGCTTTCTTT.

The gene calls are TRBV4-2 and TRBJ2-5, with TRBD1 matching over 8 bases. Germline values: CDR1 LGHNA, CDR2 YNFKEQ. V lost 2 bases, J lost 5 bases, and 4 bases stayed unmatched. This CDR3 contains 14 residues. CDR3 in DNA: TGTGCCAGCAGCCAACAGGGGGCCCGTGAGACCCAGTACTTC. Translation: CASSQQGARETQYF.

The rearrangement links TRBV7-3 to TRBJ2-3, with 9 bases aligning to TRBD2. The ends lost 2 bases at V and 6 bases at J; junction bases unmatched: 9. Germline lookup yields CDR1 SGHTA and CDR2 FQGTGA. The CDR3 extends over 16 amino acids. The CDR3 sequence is CASSLAAGGLGDTQYF. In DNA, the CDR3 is TGTGCCAGCAGCTTAGCTGCGGGAGGGCTTGGGGATACGCAGTATTTT.

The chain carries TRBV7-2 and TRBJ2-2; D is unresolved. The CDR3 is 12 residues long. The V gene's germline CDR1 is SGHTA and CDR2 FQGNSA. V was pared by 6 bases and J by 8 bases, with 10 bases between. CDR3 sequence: CASSHLAGELFF. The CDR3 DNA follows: TGTGCCAGCAGTCACTTGGCGGGGGAGCTGTTTTTT. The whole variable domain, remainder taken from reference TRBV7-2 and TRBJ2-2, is GAGVSQSPSNKVTEKGKDVELRCDPISGHTALYWYRQSLGQGLEFLIYFQGNSAPDKSGLPSDRFSAERTGGSVSTLTIQRTQQEDSAVYLCASSHLAGELFFGEGSRLTVL.

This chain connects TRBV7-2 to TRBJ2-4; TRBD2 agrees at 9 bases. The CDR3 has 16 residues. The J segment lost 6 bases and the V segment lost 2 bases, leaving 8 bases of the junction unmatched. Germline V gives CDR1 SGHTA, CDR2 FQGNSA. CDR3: CASSLRASGEGNIQYF. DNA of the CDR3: TGTGCCAGCAGCTTACGGGCTAGCGGGGAGGGAAACATTCAGTACTTC.

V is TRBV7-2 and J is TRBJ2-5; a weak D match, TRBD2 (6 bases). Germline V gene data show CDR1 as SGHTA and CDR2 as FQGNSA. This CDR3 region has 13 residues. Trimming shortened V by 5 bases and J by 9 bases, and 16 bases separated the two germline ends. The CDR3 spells CASSQGPPGAQYF. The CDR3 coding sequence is TGTGCCAGCAGCCAAGGGCCCCCGGGGGCCCAGTACTTC.

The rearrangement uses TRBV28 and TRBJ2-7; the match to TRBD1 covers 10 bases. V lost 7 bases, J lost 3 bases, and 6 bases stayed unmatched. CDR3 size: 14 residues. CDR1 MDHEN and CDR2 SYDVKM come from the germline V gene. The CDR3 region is CASTPGQGGYEQYF. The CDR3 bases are TGTGCCAGCACCCCCGGACAGGGGGGCTACGAGCAGTACTTC.

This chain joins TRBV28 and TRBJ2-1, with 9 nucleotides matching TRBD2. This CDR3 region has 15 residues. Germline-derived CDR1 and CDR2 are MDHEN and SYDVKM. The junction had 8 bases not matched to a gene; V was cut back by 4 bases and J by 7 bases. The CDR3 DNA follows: TGTGCCAGCAGTTGGATGCGGGGGGGCCGAAATGAGCAGTTCTTC. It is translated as CASSWMRGGRNEQFF.